Following are 2 T cell receptor beta chains from one sample sequenced in a study of T cell responses to AZD1222 COVID-19 vaccine. The protocol was immunoSEQ multiplex PCR, while the TCRdb copy is restricted to in-frame clones and leaves out a portion. Of more than 150,000 clones in the sample, around 90% were seen once. The sample in question was peripheral blood, obtained on day 0 of AZD1222 vaccination. These receptor sequences come from an adult in good health.

The V gene is TRBV7-9, the J gene TRBJ1-6; 8 nucleotides match TRBD1. V lost 3 bases and J lost 10; bases outside the gene matches: 11. Germline V gives CDR1 SEHNR, CDR2 FQNEAQ (reference sequence). This CDR3 region has 16 residues. Here the CDR3 reads CASSLDTSGGFSPLHF. CDR3 coding DNA: TGTGCCAGCAGCTTGGATACCTCAGGGGGCTTCTCACCCCTCCACTTT.

The chain carries TRBV29-1 and TRBJ2-3, with a weak D call TRBD1 (6 bases). Germline values: CDR1 SQVTM, CDR2 ANQGSEA. The CDR3 runs to 14 residues. V dropped 3 bases and J dropped 4 bases, with 14 bases sitting between them. The CDR3, as DNA: TGCAGCGTTGAGAGGCAGGGGATCGCAGATACGCAGTATTTT. It codes for CSVERQGIADTQYF.